This entry describes one T cell receptor beta chain. Its antigen remains unidentified. From the RACE reads, TCRdb called clonotypes with MiXCR, one entry per CDR3 protein. The table has roughly 200,000 distinct CDR3 sequences, approximately 20% seen once. The data originate from a study of human T cells and chemical hapten exposure. Study-wide background: Predominantly women, the patients had alopecia areata, totalis or universalis. General study findings and limits: Significantly more large CDR3 similarity clusters were formed by expanded TCRs than by controls.

Time point in this sample: patch test 1, 2 weeks after DPC sensitization. Treatment denoted: therapeutic diphenylcyclopropenone sensitization with weekly scalp DPC. This CDR3 is 18 amino acids long. Looked up from germline, CDR1 is LNHNV and CDR2 is YYDKDF (reference sequence). Trimming removed 0 bases at V and 3 bases at J, with 21 bases between. Sequenced material: whole blood, taken in connection with sensitization to the hapten diphenylcyclopropenone (DPC). The chain recombines TRBV15 with TRBJ2-7, with TRBD1 as a possible D gene (6 bases). The receptor was isolated from a woman between 45 and 60 years old with alopecia areata. Some clones in this sample may be carry-over from other donors' samples. The CDR3 nucleotides are TGTGCCACCAGCAGAGATCCCATCGACAGGTTTGTTTTCTACGAGCAGTACTTC. Residues: CATSRDPIDRFVFYEQYF.